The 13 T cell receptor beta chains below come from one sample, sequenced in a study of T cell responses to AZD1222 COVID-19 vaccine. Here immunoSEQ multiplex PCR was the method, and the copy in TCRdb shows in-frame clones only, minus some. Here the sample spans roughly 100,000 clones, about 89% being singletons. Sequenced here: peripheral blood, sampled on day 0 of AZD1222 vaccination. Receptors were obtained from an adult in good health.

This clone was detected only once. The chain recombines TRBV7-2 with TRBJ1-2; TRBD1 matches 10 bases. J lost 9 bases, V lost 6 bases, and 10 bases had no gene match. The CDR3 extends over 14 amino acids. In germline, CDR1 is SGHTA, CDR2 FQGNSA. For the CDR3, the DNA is TGTGCCAGCAGTCGAAGGACAGGGGGAGTAAGCTACACCTTC. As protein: CASSRRTGGVSYTF.

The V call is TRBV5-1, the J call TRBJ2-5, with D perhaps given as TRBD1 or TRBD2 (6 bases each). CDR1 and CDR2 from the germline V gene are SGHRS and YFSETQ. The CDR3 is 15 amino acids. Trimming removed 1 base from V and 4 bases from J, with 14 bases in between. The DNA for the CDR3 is TGCGCCAGCAGCTTGACCGGGGGCATTTCAGAGACCCAGTACTTC. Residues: CASSLTGGISETQYF.

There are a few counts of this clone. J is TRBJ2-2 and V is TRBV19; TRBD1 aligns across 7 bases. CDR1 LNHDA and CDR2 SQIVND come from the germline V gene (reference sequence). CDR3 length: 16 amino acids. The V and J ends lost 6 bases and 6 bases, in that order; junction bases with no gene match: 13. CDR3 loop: CASSYRKETGPGELFF. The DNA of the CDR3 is TGTGCCAGTAGCTATCGAAAAGAGACAGGGCCCGGGGAGCTGTTTTTT.

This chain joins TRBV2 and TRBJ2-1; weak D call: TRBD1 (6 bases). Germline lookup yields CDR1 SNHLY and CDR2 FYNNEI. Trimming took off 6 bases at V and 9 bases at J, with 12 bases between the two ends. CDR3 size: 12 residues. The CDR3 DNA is TGTGCCAGCAGCTTGACAGGAAGTGAGCAGTTCTTC. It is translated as CASSLTGSEQFF.

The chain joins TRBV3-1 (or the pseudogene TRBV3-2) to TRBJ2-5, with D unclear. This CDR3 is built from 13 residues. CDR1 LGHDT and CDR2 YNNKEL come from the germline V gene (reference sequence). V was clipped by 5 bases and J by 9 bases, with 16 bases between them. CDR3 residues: CASSNLADWAQYF. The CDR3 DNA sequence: TGTGCCAGCAGCAATCTGGCGGATTGGGCCCAGTACTTC.

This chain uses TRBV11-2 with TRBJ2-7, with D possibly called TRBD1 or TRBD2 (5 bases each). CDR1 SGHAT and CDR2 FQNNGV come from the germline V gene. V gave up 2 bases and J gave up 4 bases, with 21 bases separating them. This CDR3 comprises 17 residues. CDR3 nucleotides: TGTGCCAGCAGCTTATCTCTTGGGGGTCCTGGATCATACGAGCAGTACTTC. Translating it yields CASSLSLGGPGSYEQYF.

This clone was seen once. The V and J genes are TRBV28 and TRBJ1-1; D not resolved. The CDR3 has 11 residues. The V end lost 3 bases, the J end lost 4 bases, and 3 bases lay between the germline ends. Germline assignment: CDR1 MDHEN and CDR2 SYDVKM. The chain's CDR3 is CASSFGTEAFF. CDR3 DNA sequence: TGTGCCAGCAGTTTTGGCACTGAAGCTTTCTTT.

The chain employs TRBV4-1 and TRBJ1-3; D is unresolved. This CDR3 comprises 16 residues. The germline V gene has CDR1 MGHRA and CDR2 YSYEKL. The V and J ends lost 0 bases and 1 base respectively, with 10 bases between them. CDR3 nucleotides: TGCGCCAGCAGCCAAGAAGGTTATGTATCTGGAAACACCATATATTTT. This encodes CASSQEGYVSGNTIYF.

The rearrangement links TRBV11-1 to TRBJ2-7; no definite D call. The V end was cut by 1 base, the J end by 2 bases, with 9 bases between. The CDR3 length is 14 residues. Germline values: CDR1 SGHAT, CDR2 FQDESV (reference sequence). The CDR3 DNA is TGTGCCAGCAGCTTAGATGGGGTTCCCTACGAGCAGTACTTC. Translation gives CASSLDGVPYEQYF. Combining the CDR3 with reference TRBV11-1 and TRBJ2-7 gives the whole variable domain EAEVAQSPRYKITEKSQAVAFWCDPISGHATLYWYRQILGQGPELLVQFQDESVVDDSQLPKDRFSAERLKGVDSTLKIQPAELGDSAMYLCASSLDGVPYEQYFGPGTRLTVT.

In DNA form, the CDR3 reads TGTGCCAGCAGCCCCCCCACAGGGGGGGACACTGAAGCTTTCTTT. As protein: CASSPPTGGDTEAFF. This chain links TRBV9 with TRBJ1-1; 8 bases are shared with TRBD1. The CDR3 has 15 amino acids. CDR1 SGDLS and CDR2 YYNGEE come from the germline V gene. After removal of 4 bases from V and 3 bases from J, the junction contained 8 bases not matched to a gene.

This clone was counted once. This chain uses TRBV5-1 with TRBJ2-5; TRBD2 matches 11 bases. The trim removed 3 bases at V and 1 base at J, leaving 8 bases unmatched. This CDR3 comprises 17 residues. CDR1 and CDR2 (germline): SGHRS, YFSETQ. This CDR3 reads CASSWRGSGGVQETQYF. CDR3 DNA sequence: TGCGCCAGCAGCTGGAGGGGTAGCGGGGGGGTCCAAGAGACCCAGTACTTC. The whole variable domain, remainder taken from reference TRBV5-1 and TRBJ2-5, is KAGVTQTPRYLIKTRGQQVTLSCSPISGHRSVSWYQQTPGQGLQFLFEYFSETQRNKGNFPGRFSGRQFSNSRSEMNVSTLELGDSALYLCASSWRGSGGVQETQYFGPGTRLLVL.

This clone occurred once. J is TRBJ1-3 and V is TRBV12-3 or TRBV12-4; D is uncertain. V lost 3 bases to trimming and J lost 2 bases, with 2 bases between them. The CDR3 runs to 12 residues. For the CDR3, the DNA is TGTGCCAGCAGTTTTACTGGAAACACCATATATTTT. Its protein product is CASSFTGNTIYF.

The CDR3 DNA reads as TGTGCCAGCAGTTATTATCAGGTTGAAGCTTTCTTT. Protein sequence: CASSYYQVEAFF. The chain uses TRBV6-6 and TRBJ1-1; D ambiguous. Germline CDR1 reads MNHNY; CDR2 reads SVGAGI (reference sequence). The CDR3 length is 12 residues. V gave up 3 bases and J gave up 7 bases, with 9 bases separating them.